These T cell receptor beta chains were read from a single sample in a study of T-cell reconstitution after alpha-beta-depleted transplantation in children. In TCRdb, the PCR reads were re-called with MiXCR into one record per CDR3 protein. In the table there are around 480,000 distinct CDR3 sequences, about 30% of which are singletons. Sequencing used PBMCs from the stem cell graft donor, obtained from the stem cell graft. These receptors were collected from a human donor who donated a stem cell graft to a child with aplastic anemia. Both conserved end residues are part of each CDR3. D genes are given only for firm matches. Clone sizes are given selectively: once, few, many, or a class where the clone is expanded.

TRBV30	-	-	TRBJ2-5	TGTGCCTGGAGTGTAAACAGGCGGGGCCAGTACTTC	CAWSVNRRGQYF
TRBV7-9	many	TRBD1	TRBJ1-1	TGTGCCAGCAGCCCAGGTGGACAGGGCGGTACTGAAGCTTTCTTT	CASSPGGQGGTEAFF
TRBV6-1	many	TRBD1	TRBJ2-2	TGTGCCAGCAGTGAAGGGACAGGGAACACCGGGGAGCTGTTTTTT	CASSEGTGNTGELFF
TRBV9	-	-	TRBJ1-1	TGTGCCAGCAGCGCGGGGGGGGCTTTGACTGAAGCTTTCTTT	CASSAGGALTEAFF
TRBV5-1	few	TRBD1	TRBJ2-7	TGCGCCAGCAGCTTGGACGTGACAGGGGTGGACGAGCAGTACTTC	CASSLDVTGVDEQYF
TRBV4-3	-	-	TRBJ1-2	TGCGCCAGCAGTTCTGGACCGTACAGGGTCTACTATGGCTACACCTTC	CASSSGPYRVYYGYTF
TRBV12-3/TRBV12-4	-	-	TRBJ2-1	TGTGCCAGCAGTCCCCCTAAGAGAGTCTACAATGAGCAGTTCTTC	CASSPPKRVYNEQFF
TRBV12-3/TRBV12-4	once	-	TRBJ1-2	TGTGCCACTCATCCCCGGAGCGGTGGCTACACCTTC	CATHPRSGGYTF
TRBV5-1	-	-	TRBJ2-3	TGCGCCAGCAGCTTGGGGCCGCCTGATGCAGATACGCAGTATTTT	CASSLGPPDADTQYF
TRBV18	few	TRBD2	TRBJ2-1	TGTGCCAGCTCACCAATCATGACTAGCGTCAACAATGAGCAGTTCTTC	CASSPIMTSVNNEQFF
TRBV12-3/TRBV12-4	-	TRBD1	TRBJ2-3	TGTGCCAGCAGTTGGACAGGGCCCGCAGATACGCAGTATTTT	CASSWTGPADTQYF
TRBV14	-	TRBD2	TRBJ2-1	TGTGCCAGCAGCCAAGGGACTAGCGGGCTCTACAATGAGCAGTTCTTC	CASSQGTSGLYNEQFF
TRBV12-3/TRBV12-4	once	-	TRBJ1-1	TGTGCCAGCAGATTTCAGGGGATGAACACTGAAGCTTTCTTT	CASRFQGMNTEAFF
TRBV12-3/TRBV12-4	-	-	TRBJ1-2	TGTGCCAGCAACACAGGGTCGGACTATGGCTACACCTTC	CASNTGSDYGYTF
TRBV6-1	few	TRBD1	TRBJ1-5	TGTGCCAGCAGTCGACAGGGTTTGGGGGGCAATCAGCCCCAGCATTTT	CASSRQGLGGNQPQHF
TRBV20-1	-	-	TRBJ2-3	TGCAGTGCTACCCCTGATCGCGAGTCCTCAGATACGCAGTATTTT	CSATPDRESSDTQYF
TRBV15	few	-	TRBJ2-1	TGTGCCACCAGCACCCCGGCCGTTAATGAGCAGTTCTTC	CATSTPAVNEQFF
TRBV7-9	many	-	TRBJ1-1	TGTGCCAGCAGCTTGACTGAAGCTTTCTTT	CASSLTEAFF
TRBV5-1	few	-	TRBJ2-3	TGCGCCAGCAGACTAGCAGCTAGCACAGATACGCAGTATTTT	CASRLAASTDTQYF
TRBV6-5	few	-	TRBJ2-5	TGTGCCAGCAGTTACTCCCTCTATGCGCCAGCCCAGATGCAAGAGACCCAGTACTTC	CASSYSLYAPAQMQETQYF
TRBV4-3	few	-	TRBJ2-1	TGCGCCAGCAGCCAAGAACGGCATGAGCAGTTCTTC	CASSQERHEQFF
TRBV29-1	few	TRBD2	TRBJ2-7	TGCAGCGCGAGACTAGCGGGAGGGGGATGGCAGTACTTC	CSARLAGGGWQYF
TRBV12-3/TRBV12-4	-	-	TRBJ2-3	TGTGCCAGCAGTTGGCCGGGATTTCATACGCAGTATTTT	CASSWPGFHTQYF
TRBV11-3	few	TRBD2	TRBJ2-2	TGTGCCAGCAGCTTGGGGAGACTAGCGGGAGACACCGGGGAGCTGTTTTTT	CASSLGRLAGDTGELFF
TRBV4-3	many	TRBD2	TRBJ2-1	TGCGCCAGCAGCCAGGGACTAGCGGGAGGGCCGGTGGATGAGCAGTTCTTC	CASSQGLAGGPVDEQFF
TRBV6-5	-	-	TRBJ1-5	TGTGCCAGCAGGTCAGGGAGCCAGCCCCAGCATTTT	CASRSGSQPQHF
TRBV29-1	-	TRBD1	TRBJ1-3	TGCAGCACAGTGGACAGGGGGTCTGGAAACACCATATATTTT	CSTVDRGSGNTIYF
TRBV6-1	few	-	TRBJ2-2	TGTGCCAGCAGTGCTTCTCTAGTCACCGGGGAGCTGTTTTTT	CASSASLVTGELFF
TRBV28	few	TRBD2	TRBJ2-1	TGTGCCAGCAGTTCCTGGACTAGCGGGACAAATGAGCAGTTCTTC	CASSSWTSGTNEQFF
TRBV18	-	-	TRBJ2-6	TGTGCCAGCTCACCCTTAGCAGGCTCTGGGGCCAACGTCCTGACTTTC	CASSPLAGSGANVLTF
TRBV6-6	-	-	TRBJ1-1	TGTGCCGGCAGGCCGGAGGGGAACACTGAAGCTTTCTTT	CAGRPEGNTEAFF
TRBV29-1	few	TRBD2	TRBJ2-5	TGCAGCGTCGAGACTAGCAGGGAGACCCAGTACTTC	CSVETSRETQYF
TRBV29-1	few	-	TRBJ2-7	TGCAGCGTTGAACCCTATGCGGTGGGCGGCGAGCAGTACTTC	CSVEPYAVGGEQYF
TRBV18	-	-	TRBJ2-7	TGTGCCAGCTCACCATCCGGGGGCGAGCAGTACTTC	CASSPSGGEQYF
TRBV29-1	-	-	TRBJ2-6	TGCAGCGTTCAGAGCTCTGGGGCCAACGTCCTGACTTTC	CSVQSSGANVLTF
TRBV6-5	few	TRBD1	TRBJ2-1	TGTGCCAGCAGTTACTCGACAGGGGGGAATGAGCAGTTCTTC	CASSYSTGGNEQFF
TRBV7-2	-	-	TRBJ2-1	TGTGCCAGCAGCTTCTCTACCTACGCCCAGTTCTTC	CASSFSTYAQFF
TRBV6-2/TRBV6-3	-	-	TRBJ1-5	TGTGCCAGCAGTTACGCCCCTGGAGGGGGACAGCCCCAGCATTTT	CASSYAPGGGQPQHF